This T cell receptor (beta chain) was retrieved from a study of Ad26.COV2.S vaccination and SARS-CoV-2 variants. Data came from immunoSEQ multiplex PCR; TCRdb stores just in-frame clones and leaves some out. The sample carries about 320,000 clones, 70% to 90% recorded once. CDR3 size: 16 residues. CDR1 SGHNT and CDR2 YYREEE come from the germline V gene (reference sequence). Unmatched junction bases numbered 6, after V lost 0 bases and J lost 4 bases. Documented treatment: over 15 received Ad26.COV2.S at low or high dose, single or two shots; 5 received placebo; per-sample allocation not given. Sampling was performed 63 days after the first vaccine or placebo injection.

This receptor was taken from a person between 18 and 59 years old who received the Ad26.COV2.S COVID-19 vaccine or a placebo. The material sequenced was peripheral blood, taken in a trial of Ad26.COV2.S vaccine versus placebo. The chain uses TRBV5-4 and TRBJ2-1; TRBD2 agrees at 8 bases. The CDR3 DNA follows: TGTGCCAGCAGCTTGGGGGGACTAGTTGGTTACAATGAGCAGTTCTTC. Residues: CASSLGGLVGYNEQFF.